The next 26 T cell receptor beta chains were all read from a single sample in a study of beta chain features in type 1 diabetes. The study reverse transcribed the entire isolated RNA, so it sequenced expressed TCRB transcripts. Generated by immunoSEQ multiplex PCR, the TCRdb table keeps only in-frame clones and is missing some. The sample has hundreds of thousands of clones; around 15% are singletons. Sequencing input: naive CD4+ T cells from blood. Receptor source: a man between 18 and 35 years old in good health.

This chain uses TRBV4-3 with TRBJ2-1; 7 bases are a match to TRBD2. Germline CDR1 is LGHNA and CDR2 is YSLEER. CDR3 length: 14 residues. V was clipped by 4 bases and J by 4 bases; unmatched bases: 4. As DNA, the CDR3 is TGCGCCAGCAGCCCGGGGGAGGGGTACAATGAGCAGTTCTTC. This sequence encodes CASSPGEGYNEQFF.

The genes are TRBV7-3 and TRBJ1-1, with 7 nucleotides matching TRBD1. Germline assignment: CDR1 SGHTA and CDR2 FQGTGA. The V and J ends lost 5 bases and 5 bases, in that order; junction bases with no gene match: 5. This CDR3 is built from 13 residues. Here the CDR3 DNA reads TGTGCCAGCAGCCTAGGGGGCTGGACTGAAGCTTTCTTT. Residues: CASSLGGWTEAFF.

The chain uses TRBV2 and TRBJ2-1; D unresolved. Germline CDR1 is SNHLY and CDR2 is FYNNEI. V shed 4 bases and J shed 7 bases, with 14 bases lying between them. CDR3 length equals 14 residues. The CDR3 sequence: CASSGSHEVNEQFF. The CDR3 bases are TGTGCCAGCAGTGGTTCTCACGAAGTGAATGAGCAGTTCTTC.

The genes are TRBV6-1 and TRBJ2-5, with TRBD2 identical over 11 bases. The CDR3 contains 14 residues. The germline CDR1 and CDR2 sequences are MNHNS and SASEGT. V shed 7 bases and J 7 bases; nucleotides not matched to a gene: 8. CDR3 DNA sequence: TGTGCCAGCATTCTAGCGGGGGGCCGGGGGACCCAGTACTTC. This gives the protein CASILAGGRGTQYF.

There are a few counts of this clone. The chain joins TRBV29-1 to TRBJ2-2; D possibly corresponds to TRBD2 (5 bases). Per the germline V gene, CDR1 is SQVTM and CDR2 is ANQGSEA. Between the trimmed V and J ends, which lost 7 bases and 0 bases, there was a span of 6 bases. The CDR3 extends over 12 amino acids. This CDR3 reads CSGGSNTGELFF. The CDR3 DNA is TGCAGCGGAGGGTCGAACACCGGGGAGCTGTTTTTT.

This clone was seen a few times. The chain couples TRBV6-5 to TRBJ1-1, with D unresolved. This CDR3 region has 16 residues. The V end was cut by 2 bases, the J end by 4 bases, with 17 bases between. Germline loops: CDR1 MNHEY, CDR2 SVGAGI. The CDR3 here is CASSYGVWALSTEAFF. The DNA for the CDR3 is TGTGCCAGCAGTTACGGCGTATGGGCCCTGAGCACTGAAGCTTTCTTT.

The rearrangement joins TRBV6-6 to TRBJ2-4; TRBD1 matches 7 bases. Germline values: CDR1 MNHNY, CDR2 SVGAGI (reference sequence). The CDR3 has 16 amino acids. The V gene end was trimmed by 4 bases and the J gene end by 0 bases; junction bases not matched to a gene: 6. The CDR3, as DNA: TGTGCCAGCAGTTGGGACGGGACAGCAGCCAAAAACATTCAGTACTTC. Encoded protein: CASSWDGTAAKNIQYF.

This clone occurred a few times. This chain connects TRBV27 to TRBJ2-7; 10 bases match TRBD2. V shed 5 bases, J shed 4 bases, and the junction held 8 bases outside the gene matches. This CDR3 contains 15 residues. Germline loops: CDR1 MNHEY, CDR2 SMNVEV (reference sequence). CDR3 sequence reads: CASSRTAGGPYEQYF. The CDR3 nucleotides read TGTGCCAGCAGTCGTACAGCGGGAGGGCCGTACGAGCAGTACTTC.

This clone was seen a few times. The rearrangement uses TRBV5-4 and TRBJ2-7; D is undetermined. The V and J ends lost 3 bases and 6 bases respectively, with 10 bases between them. The CDR3 is made up of 12 amino acids. Germline assignment: CDR1 SGHNT and CDR2 YYREEE (reference sequence). The CDR3 DNA reads as TGTGCCAGCAGCTCCCGTGACGCCGAGCAGTACTTC. It translates to CASSSRDAEQYF.

This clone was counted a few times. The chain joins TRBV6-6 to TRBJ1-2; 7 bases are shared with TRBD1. CDR3 size: 16 residues. Germline V lookup: CDR1 MNHNY, CDR2 SVGAGI (reference sequence). The ends lost 0 bases at V and 4 bases at J; junction bases unmatched: 8. CDR3 loop: CASSYSSTGDGYGYTF. CDR3 nucleotide sequence: TGTGCCAGCAGTTACTCCTCCACAGGGGATGGCTATGGCTACACCTTC.

This chain joins TRBV9 and TRBJ2-5; TRBD2 might be the D (7 bases). Germline loops: CDR1 SGDLS, CDR2 YYNGEE. Trimming took off 0 bases at V and 7 bases at J, with 16 bases between the two ends. There are 15 residues in the CDR3. CDR3 nucleotide sequence: TGTGCCAGCAGCGTAGGGACCCGAGGGGGGGTGACCCAGTACTTC. Protein product: CASSVGTRGGVTQYF.

V and J are TRBV5-1 and TRBJ2-3; 7 positions agree with TRBD2. This CDR3 region has 15 residues. The germline V gene has CDR1 SGHRS and CDR2 YFSETQ. The V and J ends lost 3 bases and 2 bases, in that order; junction bases with no gene match: 6. The CDR3 is CASSSGAGPTDTQYF. Here the CDR3 DNA reads TGCGCCAGCAGCTCGGGAGCGGGGCCCACAGATACGCAGTATTTT.

The chain links TRBV29-1 to TRBJ2-6; D uncertain. V was pared by 0 bases and J by 1 base, with 10 bases between. The CDR3 spans 16 residues. CDR1 is SQVTM, CDR2 ANQGSEA, per germline. The CDR3 coding sequence is TGCAGCGTTGAAGATCTTCCGATTTCTGGGGCCAACGTCCTGACTTTC. Its translation is CSVEDLPISGANVLTF.

This clone was recorded a few times. Other DNA sequences in this specimen translate into the identical CDR3. This rearrangement joins TRBV7-9 to TRBJ2-7, with D possibly matching TRBD2 (5 bases). This CDR3 spans 13 amino acids. V was pared by 0 bases and J by 3 bases, with 6 bases between. The germline V gene encodes CDR1 SEHNR and CDR2 FQNEAQ (reference sequence). The DNA for the CDR3 is TGTGCCAGCAGCTTAGCCGGGAACTACGAGCAGTACTTC. Protein sequence: CASSLAGNYEQYF.

The J gene is TRBJ1-4, the V gene TRBV2; a possible D gene is TRBD1 (6 bases). Trimming removed 11 bases at V and 5 bases at J, with 15 bases between. Germline V CDR1 and CDR2: SNHLY, FYNNEI. CDR3 length: 13 amino acids. The CDR3 DNA sequence: TGTGCCGCAGCAGGACAGACAAATGAAAAACTGTTTTTT. Residues: CAAAGQTNEKLFF.

The chain has TRBV5-1 and TRBJ1-2; D ambiguous. The V gene lost 2 bases and the J gene lost 5 bases, with 10 bases spanning the gap. The CDR3 is 13 residues long. CDR1 is SGHRS and CDR2 is YFSETQ in the germline V gene. As DNA, the CDR3 is TGCGCCAGCAGCTTATCTCATGGGTATGGCTACACCTTC. Translating it yields CASSLSHGYGYTF.

This chain links TRBV7-3 with TRBJ2-5; D might be TRBD2 (6 bases). The V end lost 5 bases, the J end lost 2 bases, and 15 bases lay between the germline ends. The CDR3 has 15 residues. The germline gives CDR1 SGHTA, CDR2 FQGTGA. CDR3 bases: TGTGCCAGCAGCAAACGTGGGCTAGCGCAAGAGACCCAGTACTTC. It specifies CASSKRGLAQETQYF.

This clone was detected only a few times. This sequence joins TRBV7-9 and TRBJ2-5; 8 bases match TRBD2. The germline V gene has CDR1 SEHNR and CDR2 FQNEAQ (reference sequence). The CDR3 covers 16 residues. Trimming took 4 bases from V and 4 from J; bases not matched to a gene: 11. CDR3 coding DNA: TGTGCCAGCAGCTCCCCGGGACGGGGGGGTCGAGAGACCCAGTACTTC. This sequence encodes CASSSPGRGGRETQYF.

The chain links TRBV27 to TRBJ2-2; TRBD1 agrees at 8 bases. Germline V gene lookup returns CDR1 MNHEY and CDR2 SMNVEV (reference sequence). The CDR3 runs 13 residues. V shed 7 bases and J 7 bases; nucleotides not matched to a gene: 5. The CDR3 reads CASTPGGFGELFF. CDR3 DNA sequence: TGTGCCAGCACCCCAGGGGGCTTCGGGGAGCTGTTTTTT.

The chain employs TRBV5-4 and TRBJ2-7; 11 bases match TRBD1. V trimming: 5 bases; J trimming: 3 bases; junction bases outside the gene matches: 7. Germline V lookup: CDR1 SGHNT, CDR2 YYREEE (reference sequence). The CDR3 length is 15 residues. The CDR3 region is CASRAGQGASYEQYF. CDR3 sequence (DNA): TGTGCCAGCAGAGCAGGACAGGGGGCGAGCTACGAGCAGTACTTC.

The rearrangement uses TRBV14 and TRBJ1-2; the D gene is possibly TRBD1 (6 bases). Germline values: CDR1 SGHDN, CDR2 FVKESK. CDR3 length: 15 residues. With 1 base removed from V and 7 bases from J, the gap between germline ends came to 16 bases. In nucleotides, the CDR3 is TGTGCCAGCAGCCAAGGGTTTTGGGGGGCGCGTGGCTACACCTTC. This translates into CASSQGFWGARGYTF.

The V and J genes are TRBV9 and TRBJ1-5; no definite D call. V lost 1 base and J 0 bases, leaving 8 bases between the germline ends. The CDR3 contains 15 residues. Per the germline V gene, CDR1 is SGDLS and CDR2 is YYNGEE. CDR3 region: CASSVTENSNQPQHF. The CDR3 DNA reads as TGTGCCAGCAGCGTAACCGAGAATAGCAATCAGCCCCAGCATTTT.

This clone was found a few times. This specimen includes other DNA sequences encoding the same CDR3. The chain links TRBV5-1 to TRBJ2-2, with D hard to call. Trimming took 0 bases from V and 1 from J, leaving 4 bases between them. CDR1 and CDR2 (germline): SGHRS, YFSETQ. The CDR3 sequence is 14 residues long. The CDR3 nucleotides read TGCGCCAGCAGCTTGGAGGGGAACACCGGGGAGCTGTTTTTT. The encoded protein is CASSLEGNTGELFF.

This clone has only a few counts. The rearrangement links TRBV7-2 to TRBJ2-5, with D possibly being TRBD2 (5 bases). V gave up 2 bases and J gave up 7 bases, with 14 bases separating them. Per the germline V gene, CDR1 is SGHTA and CDR2 is FQGNSA. The CDR3 extends over 14 amino acids. Here the CDR3 DNA reads TGTGCCAGCAGCTTATGGACGGACTCGGGGACCCAGTACTTC. This codes for CASSLWTDSGTQYF.

This clone was detected only a few times. The chain couples TRBV27 to TRBJ1-1; no reliable D call. The V gene's germline CDR1 is MNHEY and CDR2 SMNVEV (reference sequence). The CDR3 runs to 13 residues. The V gene lost 3 bases and the J gene lost 1 base, with 6 bases spanning the gap. The chain's CDR3 is CASSFEENTEAFF. CDR3 sequence (DNA): TGTGCCAGCAGTTTTGAAGAGAACACTGAAGCTTTCTTT.

In its sample, this clone was seen a few times. This chain links TRBV2 with TRBJ2-4; a weak D match, TRBD1 (5 bases). V was clipped by 3 bases and J by 2 bases, with 8 bases between them. Looked up from germline, CDR1 is SNHLY and CDR2 is FYNNEI. The CDR3 consists of 14 residues. The CDR3 bases are TGTGCCAGCAGTGATAGACAGACCAAAAACATTCAGTACTTC. Protein sequence: CASSDRQTKNIQYF.